This entry lists 3 T cell receptor beta chains sequenced from one sample in a study of early T cells in non-severe SARS-CoV-2 infection. TCRdb passed the 5' RACE reads through MiXCR, listing each CDR3 protein once. This table holds about 60,000 distinct CDR3 sequences, roughly a tenth found once. Sequencing was performed on whole blood. The receptors shown here come from an adult who was a healthcare worker with PCR-confirmed SARS-CoV-2 infection or an uninfected control (not recorded which).

The CDR3 coding sequence is TGTGCCAGTAGTCCCGACGGCCGACAGACGACCTATGGCTACACCTTC. It codes for CASSPDGRQTTYGYTF. The rearrangement joins TRBV19 to TRBJ1-2, with D possibly matching TRBD1 (5 bases). Germline V CDR1 and CDR2: LNHDA, SQIVND (reference sequence). The CDR3 has 16 residues. V lost 5 bases, J lost 4 bases, and 20 bases lay in between.

This clonotype was seen many times. The chain is built from TRBV6-2 or TRBV6-3 and TRBJ1-3; D gene uncertain. Per germline, CDR1 MNHEY and CDR2 SVGEGT. Trimming shortened V by 0 bases and J by 4 bases, and 7 bases separated the two germline ends. The length of the CDR3 is 14 residues. CDR3 coding DNA: TGTGCCAGCAGTTACTCGAGAGGAGGAAACACCATATATTTT. Its translation: CASSYSRGGNTIYF.

A few counts support this clonotype. CDR3 protein: CASSLSLGGETQYF. The CDR3, as DNA: TGTGCCAGCAGTTTATCGCTAGGTGGCGAGACCCAGTACTTC. The J gene is TRBJ2-5, the V gene TRBV27; D gene ambiguous. The CDR3 has 14 residues. CDR1 MNHEY and CDR2 SMNVEV come from the germline V gene (reference sequence). V was trimmed by 0 bases and J by 5 bases, leaving 10 bases between them.